This T cell receptor beta chain is from a study of human T cells and chemical hapten exposure. Study as a whole: Patients got weekly scalp diphenylcyclopropenone doses over the approximately 24-week study. Small differences in pooled library volume mainly drove the variation in TCR yields per sample.

Time point here: patch test 2, 6 weeks after DPC sensitization. The treatment here: therapeutic diphenylcyclopropenone sensitization with weekly scalp DPC. Venepuncture was done earlier than the placement of each patch test. In the study's own analysis: From approximately 20,000 to 700,000 TCRs were found per sample, with a median of approximately 96,000. TCRdb fed the RACE reads into MiXCR, producing one record per CDR3 protein. These V and J calls are TCRdb output, not the study's own analysis. This table has nearly 95,000 distinct CDR3 sequences, approximately 11% appearing once. This clonotype was seen a few times. Trimming removed 4 bases from V and 2 bases from J, with 20 bases in between. The germline CDR1 and CDR2 sequences are MNHEY and SVGAGI. This CDR3 region has 17 residues.

The sequencing here drew on whole blood, taken in connection with sensitization to the hapten diphenylcyclopropenone (DPC). The clonotype originates from a man aged 40-50 years with alopecia areata. Some clones in this sample may be carry-over from other donors' samples. The chain employs TRBV6-5 and TRBJ2-5; D may be TRBD1 or TRBD2 (6 bases each). CDR3 nucleotide sequence: TGTGCCAGCAGTTTAGCGGAACCGGGACACCCTCAAGAGACCCAGTACTTC. Residues: CASSLAEPGHPQETQYF.